This is a list of T cell receptor beta chains from one sample in a study of cytomegalovirus exposure and HLA in healthy donors. The repertoire was sequenced with immunoSEQ multiplex PCR; TCRdb's copy has only in-frame clones and lacks some. The profile shows about 250,000 clones, around four fifths of them singletons. Sequencing was done on a sample of PBMCs. The receptors originated from a boy aged 5-17 years in good health and CMV-seronegative. CDR3s include the opening cysteine and the closing phenylalanine or tryptophan. Each record gives: D gene, clone size, J gene, V gene, CDR3 DNA, CDR3 protein. D genes are given only for firm matches. Size is omitted from some rows. Given values are once, few, many or a class for expanded clones.

TRBD1,once,TRBJ2-2,TRBV19,TGTGCCAGTAGGGGACAGGGAAGTAGTTCCGGGGAGCTGTTTTTT,CASRGQGSSSGELFF
TRBD2,.,TRBJ2-7,TRBV19,TGTGCCAGTAGTCCTCGGGGACTAGCGGGAGGGCCACACGAGCAGTACTTC,CASSPRGLAGGPHEQYF
.,.,TRBJ1-6,TRBV11-3,TGTGCCAGCAGCCTAGCTCCAGGTTCACCCCTCCACTTT,CASSLAPGSPLHF
.,.,TRBJ2-1,TRBV10-3,TGTGCCATCATAGTTAGATCTATAGGGACATCGACCTACAATGAGCAGTTCTTC,CAIIVRSIGTSTYNEQFF
.,.,TRBJ2-7,TRBV2,TGTGCCAGCAGTGCGGACTATGGGAACGAGCAGTACTTC,CASSADYGNEQYF
.,.,TRBJ1-2,TRBV29-1,TGCAGCGGGGCTGCTCAAGGAGGCTACACCTTC,CSGAAQGGYTF
.,few,TRBJ2-5,TRBV5-4,TGTGCCAGCAGCTTGGCTGGGGGGCAAGAGACCCAGTACTTC,CASSLAGGQETQYF
TRBD1,once,TRBJ2-3,TRBV10-2,TGCGCCAGCAAGAGGCAGGGGGCAGATACGCAGTATTTT,CASKRQGADTQYF
.,once,TRBJ2-5,TRBV7-9,TGTGCCAGCAGCTTAGCGTCGGGTTACGTGTACCAAGAGACCCAGTACTTC,CASSLASGYVYQETQYF
TRBD2,.,TRBJ2-1,TRBV7-9,TGTGCCAGCAGCTTAGCCGGGACTAGCGTGTACAATGAGCAGTTCTTC,CASSLAGTSVYNEQFF
.,.,TRBJ1-1,TRBV18,TGTGCCAGCTCACTAGGGGGAGAAGCTTTCTTT,CASSLGGEAFF
.,.,TRBJ1-1,TRBV29-1,TGCAGCGTTTTAGAGGGGGCTGAAGCTTTCTTT,CSVLEGAEAFF
.,.,TRBJ2-7,TRBV18,TGTGCCAGCTCACCCAAGAGCTCCTACGAGCAGTACTTC,CASSPKSSYEQYF
.,.,TRBJ2-6,TRBV2,TGTGCCAGCATGGGGGAGGGACAGGCTTACTCTGGGGCCAACGTCCTGACTTTC,CASMGEGQAYSGANVLTF
TRBD1,.,TRBJ1-6,TRBV7-3,TGTGCCAGCAGCGGGACAGCCTTTTCACCCCTCCACTTT,CASSGTAFSPLHF
.,.,TRBJ1-5,TRBV19,TGTGCCAGTAGCCAACAGGGCGTTCAGCCCCAGCATTTT,CASSQQGVQPQHF
.,.,TRBJ1-4,TRBV7-9,TGTTCCAGCAGCTTAAGCAGGGTGTCTACTAATGAAAAACTGTTTTTT,CSSSLSRVSTNEKLFF
.,.,TRBJ1-6,TRBV30,TGTGCCTGGAGTGTACAGTTCTCACCCCTCCACTTT,CAWSVQFSPLHF
.,few,TRBJ2-4,TRBV4-1,TGCGCCAGCAGCCAAGGACGGGGGGCGAACATTCAGTACTTC,CASSQGRGANIQYF
TRBD1,.,TRBJ1-2,TRBV11-1,TGTGCCAGCAGCTTAGAGCCGGGACAGAAGATATATGGCTACACCTTC,CASSLEPGQKIYGYTF
TRBD1,once,TRBJ2-3,TRBV10-3,TGTGCCATCAGTGAGTCGACAGGGACAGATACGCAGTATTTT,CAISESTGTDTQYF
.,.,TRBJ2-3,TRBV11-2,TGTGCCAGCAGCTTTAGGGGGGATACGCAGTATTTT,CASSFRGDTQYF
.,.,TRBJ1-6,TRBV5-4,TGTGCCAGCAGCTTGGAAGGGGGTTCACCCCTCCACTTT,CASSLEGGSPLHF
.,.,TRBJ1-1,TRBV6-5,TGTGCCAGCAGTTATTCGGAGACTGAAGCTTTCTTT,CASSYSETEAFF
TRBD2,few,TRBJ2-7,TRBV7-2,TGTGCCAGCAGCTCGACTAGCGGACCCTCCTACGAGCAGTACTTC,CASSSTSGPSYEQYF
TRBD1,.,TRBJ1-1,TRBV2,TGTGCCAGCACGAACAGGGGGGGGGCCGAAGCTTTCTTT,CASTNRGGAEAFF
.,.,TRBJ2-2,TRBV6-1,TGTGCCAGCAGTGACGGGACTTGGACTGAAAACACCGGGGAGCTGTTTTTT,CASSDGTWTENTGELFF
.,.,TRBJ1-1,TRBV11-3,TGTGCCAGCAGTCAGATCTCAGTTCCTGAAGCTTTCTTT,CASSQISVPEAFF
.,.,TRBJ2-1,TRBV6-6,TGTGCCAGCAGTTACCTAACCGACTCCTACAATGAGCAGTTCTTC,CASSYLTDSYNEQFF
.,.,TRBJ2-3,TRBV9,TGTGCCAGCAGCGGCGCGACTAGCACAGATACGCAGTATTTT,CASSGATSTDTQYF
.,.,TRBJ2-3,TRBV4-1,TGCGCCAGCAGCCAAGAGAGGGGGACAAGGGGGAATACGCAGTATTTT,CASSQERGTRGNTQYF
.,.,TRBJ1-1,TRBV19,TGTGCCAGTACGAGGGGGACCCTAACCTGGGGGTCTGAAGCTTTCTTT,CASTRGTLTWGSEAFF
TRBD2,.,TRBJ2-1,TRBV5-4,TGTGCCAGCTCCCTAGCGGGGGGCCGTAATGAGCAGTTCTTC,CASSLAGGRNEQFF
.,.,TRBJ2-7,TRBV29-1,TGCAGCGTTGTGCGCGATTACGAGCAGTACTTC,CSVVRDYEQYF
TRBD2,.,TRBJ2-5,TRBV7-8,TGTGCCAGCAGCTTTGAGAGCGGGGGGCTCCAAGAGACCCAGTACTTC,CASSFESGGLQETQYF
.,.,TRBJ1-1,TRBV29-1,TGCAGCGTTGGCCTACCGAACACTGAAGCTTTCTTT,CSVGLPNTEAFF
.,.,TRBJ2-3,TRBV4-1,TGCGCCAGCAGCCCCGTTGGAAAGCGGCGCACAGATACGCAGTATTTT,CASSPVGKRRTDTQYF
.,.,TRBJ2-7,TRBV7-2,TGTGCCAGCAGCTTGCCCGGTGAGCAGTACTTC,CASSLPGEQYF
TRBD1,.,TRBJ1-4,TRBV27,TGTGCCAGCAGTCCACAGGGGGCTATTAATGAAAAACTGTTTTTT,CASSPQGAINEKLFF
.,.,TRBJ2-7,TRBV2,TGTGCCAGCAGCGTAAGAGGGGGGGCGCGCGCCTACGAGCAGTACTTC,CASSVRGGARAYEQYF
.,once,TRBJ1-3,TRBV4-1,TGCGCCAGCAGCCTACAATTTCAGGGAAACACCATATATTTT,CASSLQFQGNTIYF
TRBD2,few,TRBJ2-7,TRBV5-4,TGTGCCAGCAGTGGGACTAGCGGGGCTGTAGAGCAGTACTTC,CASSGTSGAVEQYF
.,.,TRBJ1-4,TRBV2,TGTGCCAGCAGGCGGGATTCCGGAGGGAGTGAAAAACTGTTTTTT,CASRRDSGGSEKLFF
TRBD1,.,TRBJ1-1,TRBV10-1,TGCGCCAGCTCGACAGGGACGACTGAAGCTTTCTTT,CASSTGTTEAFF
TRBD1,.,TRBJ1-4,TRBV4-1,TGCGCCAGCAGCCAAGTTCTTTACAGGGGAGCTTACGAAAAACTGTTTTTT,CASSQVLYRGAYEKLFF
.,.,TRBJ2-3,TRBV6-1,TGTGCCAGCAGTGACAGGGGGGCCGGAGATACGCAGTATTTT,CASSDRGAGDTQYF
.,few,TRBJ1-5,TRBV5-6,TGTGCCAGCAGCCGTTCCTGGGCAGGGAGGATTGGCAATCAGCCCCAGCATTTT,CASSRSWAGRIGNQPQHF
.,.,TRBJ2-3,TRBV6-5,TGTGCCAGCAGTTACTCGACAGGTTGGGGGACAGATACGCAGTATTTT,CASSYSTGWGTDTQYF
.,.,TRBJ2-1,TRBV29-1,TGCAGCGTTGATACGGTTTACAATGAGCAGTTCTTC,CSVDTVYNEQFF
TRBD1,.,TRBJ2-7,TRBV20-1,TGCAGTGCAGGGGGCTCTCCTGAGTACTTC,CSAGGSPEYF
.,.,TRBJ2-7,TRBV6-6,TGTGCCAGCAGTGCTACCCTCGAGCAGTACTTC,CASSATLEQYF
TRBD1,.,TRBJ1-6,TRBV4-1,TGCGCCAGCAGCCGGATTGGGCTCGGGACAGTATATTCACCCCTCCACTTT,CASSRIGLGTVYSPLHF
.,few,TRBJ1-1,TRBV10-3,TGTGCCATCAGTGAGCTCGAATACAGGGCCATGAACACTGAAGCTTTCTTT,CAISELEYRAMNTEAFF
TRBD1,once,TRBJ1-1,TRBV18,TGTGCCAGCTCAGGCACAGGGGGTGACACTGAAGCTTTCTTT,CASSGTGGDTEAFF
.,.,TRBJ2-7,TRBV5-4,TGTGCCAGCACCTCCACAGGGATTATCTACGAGCAGTACTTC,CASTSTGIIYEQYF